The 27 T cell receptor beta chains below come from one sample, sequenced in a study of blood T cells in healthy people across ages. The use of a sample-barcoded 5' primer and a J-beta primer mix characterized a second PCR of roughly 7 to 11 cycles. TCRdb reprocessed the 5' RACE reads via MiXCR and lists one record per CDR3 protein. The repertoire holds fewer than 1.5 million distinct CDR3 sequences, with roughly 40% as singletons. Input material: blood. The receptors here all came from a woman between 18 and 30 years old in good health.

The chain has TRBV30 and TRBJ1-1, with TRBD1 as a possible D gene (6 bases). The CDR3 runs 11 residues. V was shortened by 1 base and J by 6 bases, with 6 bases between the two germline ends. From germline, CDR1 is GTSNPN and CDR2 SVGIG (reference sequence). Written as DNA, the CDR3 is TGTGCCTGGAGTGAGGGGGCTGAAGCTTTCTTT. Translation: CAWSEGAEAFF. Based on the CDR3 plus reference TRBV30 and TRBJ1-1, the full variable domain is SQTIHQWPATLVQPVGSPLSLECTVEGTSNPNLYWYRQAAGRGLQLLFYSVGIGQISSEVPQNLSASRPQDRQFILSSKKLLLSDSGFYLCAWSEGAEAFFGQGTRLTVV.

This clonotype was observed a few times. The chain joins TRBV7-9 to TRBJ2-3; 14 nucleotides align to TRBD2. The germline V gene has CDR1 SEHNR and CDR2 FQNEAQ (reference sequence). The V and J ends lost 4 bases and 4 bases, in that order; junction bases with no gene match: 4. The CDR3 consists of 16 residues. CDR3 in amino acids: CASSSPTSGGADTQYF. CDR3 nucleotide sequence: TGTGCCAGCAGCTCTCCGACTAGCGGGGGGGCAGATACGCAGTATTTT.

A few counts support this clonotype. The genes are TRBV7-2 and TRBJ2-3, with 9 bases that match TRBD2. The V gene's germline CDR1 is SGHTA and CDR2 FQGNSA. The CDR3 runs to 16 residues. Trimming took 3 bases from V and 3 from J; bases not matched to a gene: 7. Written as DNA, the CDR3 is TGTGCCAGCAGCTTGGGATCGAGCGGGAGGACAGATACGCAGTATTTT. Its translation is CASSLGSSGRTDTQYF.

Remarks on this clonotype: A much larger clone lies one base from this, so it may be a read error. This rearrangement joins TRBV9 to TRBJ2-7, with unresolved D. The CDR3 runs to 12 residues. CDR1 and CDR2 (germline): SGDLS, YYNGEE. The CDR3 here is CASSVDNYERYF. Here the CDR3 DNA reads TGTGCCAGCAGCGTAGATAACTACGAGCGGTACTTC. Together with reference TRBV9 and TRBJ2-7, the CDR3 gives the full variable domain: DSGVTQTPKHLITATGQRVTLRCSPRSGDLSVYWYQQSLDQGLQFLIQYYNGEERAKGNILERFSAQQFPDLHSELNLSSLELGDSALYFCASSVDNYERYFGPGTRLTVT.

This clonotype was seen ten or more times. The chain links TRBV7-2 to TRBJ1-4; D unresolved. The CDR3 has 13 amino acids. Trimming left V 6 bases short and J 8 bases short, with 13 bases between. The germline CDR1 and CDR2 sequences are SGHTA and FQGNSA. In DNA form, the CDR3 reads TGTGCCAGCAGTTTGGGAGGACGGGAAAAACTGTTTTTT. Protein sequence: CASSLGGREKLFF.

The chain carries TRBV19 and TRBJ2-1; D perhaps matches TRBD2 (6 bases). This CDR3 region has 14 residues. Germline V gives CDR1 LNHDA, CDR2 SQIVND (reference sequence). The V and J ends lost 3 bases and 6 bases respectively, with 12 bases between them. The chain's CDR3 is CASSIQDGGNEQFF. DNA of the CDR3: TGTGCCAGTAGTATCCAGGACGGGGGCAATGAGCAGTTCTTC. Combining the CDR3 with reference TRBV19 and TRBJ2-1 gives the whole variable domain DGGITQSPKYLFRKEGQNVTLSCEQNLNHDAMYWYRQDPGQGLRLIYYSQIVNDFQKGDIAEGYSVSREKKESFPLTVTSAQKNPTAFYLCASSIQDGGNEQFFGPGTRLTVL.

The CDR3 loop reads CASSLTRTDRKNQGWTGELFF. The CDR3 bases are TGTGCCAGCAGCCTAACCAGGACCGACCGTAAGAATCAGGGATGGACCGGGGAGCTGTTTTTT. The chain carries TRBV14 and TRBJ2-2; D might be TRBD1 (5 bases). This CDR3 spans 21 amino acids. Trimming pared 4 bases from V and 5 bases from J, leaving 32 bases between. CDR1 is SGHDN, CDR2 FVKESK, per germline.

The rearrangement joins TRBV9 to TRBJ2-3, with D unresolved. The CDR3 length is 16 residues. V lost 0 bases and J lost 2, with 13 bases in between. Germline V gene lookup returns CDR1 SGDLS and CDR2 YYNGEE. DNA of the CDR3: TGTGCCAGCAGCGTAGGTGTAAAGGGTGTCACAGATACGCAGTATTTT. It is translated as CASSVGVKGVTDTQYF.

In the case of this clonotype: A read error may account for a junction end that differs from germline. The chain joins TRBV10-2 to TRBJ2-1; D may match TRBD1 or TRBD2 (5 bases each). The CDR3 totals 14 residues. Per germline, CDR1 WSHSY and CDR2 SAAADI. CDR3 sequence: CAGAEGPDYNVQFF. The DNA of the CDR3 is TGCGCCGGGGCCGAGGGGCCCGACTACAATGTGCAGTTCTTC.

This chain links TRBV10-3 with TRBJ2-7; 9 bases agree with TRBD1. The germline V gene encodes CDR1 ENHRY and CDR2 SYGVKD. J was trimmed by 0 bases and V by 10 bases; bases with no gene match: 7. The CDR3 is 14 amino acids. The CDR3 here is CATRAGQGSYEQYF. The CDR3 DNA follows: TGTGCCACCCGAGCGGGACAGGGCTCCTACGAGCAGTACTTC.

The rearrangement links TRBV6-5 to TRBJ2-1; weak D call: TRBD2 (5 bases). V dropped 0 bases and J dropped 0 bases, with 12 bases sitting between them. The CDR3 is 17 residues long. In germline, CDR1 is MNHEY, CDR2 SVGAGI. The CDR3 nucleotides read TGTGCCAGCAGTTACTCGTGGCGGGTTAGCTCCTACAATGAGCAGTTCTTC. It translates to CASSYSWRVSSYNEQFF.

The gene calls are TRBV7-9 and TRBJ1-1, with TRBD1 as a possible D gene (6 bases). Germline V gene lookup returns CDR1 SEHNR and CDR2 FQNEAQ (reference sequence). The CDR3 is 15 residues long. The germline V and J ends were trimmed by 8 bases and 1 base, with 17 bases remaining between them. CDR3 amino acids: CASQYGGTPNTEAFF. The DNA of the CDR3 is TGTGCCAGCCAATATGGAGGGACACCGAACACTGAAGCTTTCTTT.

This clonotype was detected only once. The chain has TRBV24-1 and TRBJ2-1; D is perhaps TRBD1 (6 bases). CDR1 KGHDR and CDR2 SFDVKD come from the germline V gene. The CDR3 runs 13 residues. Trimming pared 5 bases from V and 4 bases from J, leaving 8 bases between. The CDR3 reads CATSVDSYNEQFF. The CDR3 DNA reads TGTGCCACCAGTGTGGACAGTTACAATGAGCAGTTCTTC.

In its sample, this clonotype was seen many times. The CDR3 spells CASSQGSIAGEQETQYF. As DNA, the CDR3 is TGTGCCAGCAGCCAAGGCTCCATAGCGGGGGAACAAGAGACCCAGTACTTC. The chain employs TRBV4-2 and TRBJ2-5, with TRBD2 matching 9 bases. V lost 1 base, J lost 2 bases, and 8 bases stayed unmatched. This CDR3 is 17 amino acids long. In germline, CDR1 is LGHNA, CDR2 YNFKEQ.

This clonotype has just a few counts. The chain couples TRBV5-1 to TRBJ2-1, with TRBD1 matching 7 bases. The CDR3 extends over 13 amino acids. Trimming at V came to 4 bases and at J to 9 bases, leaving 7 bases not matched to a gene. Germline-derived CDR1 and CDR2 are SGHRS and YFSETQ. The CDR3 DNA reads TGCGCCAGCAGCCGAGGACAGGATACTGAGCAGTTCTTC. It yields the protein CASSRGQDTEQFF.

J is TRBJ1-5 and V is TRBV28; D gene uncertain. V was shortened by 8 bases and J by 3 bases, with 8 bases between the two germline ends. The germline gives CDR1 MDHEN, CDR2 SYDVKM. CDR3 length equals 12 residues. The CDR3 bases are TGTGCCAGCCGTAGGATCAATCAGCCCCAGCATTTT. As protein: CASRRINQPQHF.

V is TRBV13 and J is TRBJ2-4; D remains unclear. This CDR3 is 12 amino acids long. Trimming cost V 2 bases and J 8 bases, with 7 bases left between them. CDR1 and CDR2 from the germline V gene are PRHDT and FYEKMQ (reference sequence). Written as DNA, the CDR3 is TGTGCCAGCAGCTTAAGGACGGACATTCAGTACTTC. It specifies CASSLRTDIQYF.

On this clonotype itself: This sequence may be a read error, since a much larger clone differs from it by one base. This chain joins TRBV27 and TRBJ2-5, with 8 bases matching TRBD1. Unmatched junction bases numbered 9, after V lost 6 bases and J lost 12 bases. The CDR3 has 12 residues. Germline CDR1 MNHEY, CDR2 SMNVEV (reference sequence). CDR3 protein: CASRSDRGREYF. CDR3 coding DNA: TGTGCCAGCAGATCCGACAGGGGAAGGGAGTACTTC.

This sequence joins TRBV3-1 and TRBJ2-1, with D unresolved. The DNA end favors TRBJ2-7, so the J call may be wrong. Germline CDR1 reads LGHDT; CDR2 reads YNNKEL (reference sequence). This CDR3 spans 14 amino acids. In nucleotides, the CDR3 is TGTGCCAGCAGCCAAGAACGGTCATACAATGAGCAGTACTTC. It specifies CASSQERSYNEQYF.

This chain's CDR3 is CAKRGQNQPQHF. CDR3 DNA: TGTGCCAAGAGGGGGCAGAATCAGCCCCAGCATTTT. The V and J genes are TRBV2 and TRBJ1-5, with 7 bases identical to TRBD1. The CDR3 has 12 residues. Germline assignment: CDR1 SNHLY and CDR2 FYNNEI. The V gene end was trimmed by 10 bases and the J gene end by 4 bases; junction bases not matched to a gene: 4.

The chain joins TRBV10-3 to TRBJ2-3; 7 bases match TRBD2. The germline gives CDR1 ENHRY, CDR2 SYGVKD. V shed 0 bases, J shed 4 bases, and the junction held 4 bases outside the gene matches. The CDR3 sequence is 15 residues long. The CDR3 protein is CAISESGGNADTQYF. The DNA of the CDR3 is TGTGCCATCAGTGAGTCGGGAGGGAACGCAGATACGCAGTATTTT.

This clonotype was observed a few times. The V and J genes are TRBV27 and TRBJ2-1; 11 bases match TRBD2. The CDR3 spans 16 residues. Germline assignment: CDR1 MNHEY and CDR2 SMNVEV (reference sequence). V shed 6 bases, J shed 7 bases, and the junction held 11 bases outside the gene matches. The CDR3 region is CASSPGTSGGGNEQFF. The CDR3 DNA sequence: TGTGCCAGCAGCCCCGGGACTAGCGGAGGGGGGAATGAGCAGTTCTTC.

The chain has TRBV24-1 and TRBJ2-1, with a weak D call TRBD1 (5 bases). This CDR3 is built from 14 residues. V was cut by 5 bases and J by 5 bases, with 12 bases left in between. Germline lookup yields CDR1 KGHDR and CDR2 SFDVKD. CDR3 coding DNA: TGTGCCACCAGTGCGCTCACAGGAAACAATGAGCAGTTCTTC. Amino acid sequence: CATSALTGNNEQFF.

The chain uses TRBV7-2 and TRBJ2-5; a possible D gene is TRBD1 (5 bases). Germline V gene data show CDR1 as SGHTA and CDR2 as FQGNSA. The CDR3 has 16 residues. V lost 4 bases and J lost 1, with 16 bases in between. The CDR3 nucleotides read TGTGCCAGCAGCTCCGACAGAGCCAATTCCCAAGAGACCCAGTACTTC. It translates to CASSSDRANSQETQYF.

The V and J genes are TRBV7-2 and TRBJ1-5, with 8 bases matching TRBD1. CDR1 SGHTA and CDR2 FQGNSA come from the germline V gene. The J segment lost 2 bases and the V segment lost 5 bases, leaving 5 bases of the junction unmatched. The CDR3 consists of 15 residues. The CDR3 DNA reads TGTGCCAGCAGCCTACAGGGGGTCGGCAATCAGCCCCAGCATTTT. This sequence encodes CASSLQGVGNQPQHF.

Points on this clonotype: Possible read error: a much larger clone is one base away. The V call is TRBV28, the J call TRBJ2-1; D gene unclear. The J call is in doubt because the DNA end fits TRBJ2-7 better. Germline CDR1 MDHEN, CDR2 SYDVKM. This CDR3 region has 13 residues. CDR3 in amino acids: CASSFSSYNEQYF. The CDR3 DNA follows: TGTGCCAGCAGTTTTAGCTCCTACAATGAGCAGTACTTC.

The CDR3 region has the DNA TGTGCCATCAGGGAGGGGGAACAGGCTCCCTACGAGCAGTTCTTC. Translation: CAIREGEQAPYEQFF. The V call is TRBV10-3, the J call TRBJ2-7; D is perhaps TRBD1 or TRBD2 (6 bases each). Near its end, the DNA agrees better with TRBJ2-1, so the J call may be wrong. This CDR3 has 15 amino acids. Germline values: CDR1 ENHRY, CDR2 SYGVKD.